The 4 T cell receptor beta chains given below trace back to one sample, sequenced in a study of cytomegalovirus exposure and HLA in healthy donors. Vbeta (60) and Jbeta (13) primers were used in the PCR. Assay: immunoSEQ multiplex PCR; the TCRdb copy retains only in-frame clones and omits some. The sample comprises around 140,000 clones, roughly three quarters of which are singletons, and about 1.5% rests with the top ten. Sequences were obtained from PBMCs. Receptor source: a woman aged 18-29 years in good health and CMV-seronegative.

Only one count was recorded for this clone. The rearrangement links TRBV9 to TRBJ1-4; D ambiguous. Trimming cost V 4 bases and J 7 bases, with 14 bases left between them. Germline V gives CDR1 SGDLS, CDR2 YYNGEE. The CDR3 has 14 residues. CDR3 loop: CASSSHLGSEKLFF. CDR3 nucleotides: TGTGCCAGCAGCTCACACCTCGGGAGTGAAAAACTGTTTTTT.

About this clone: The same CDR3 can be traced to other DNA sequences in this sample. This chain links TRBV6-5 with TRBJ2-7, with D possibly TRBD1 on 6 matching bases. CDR3 size: 14 residues. V shed 6 bases and J shed 0 bases, with 12 bases lying between them. Germline CDR1 reads MNHEY; CDR2 reads SVGAGI. The CDR3: CASSGRGSSYEQYF. The DNA of the CDR3 is TGTGCCAGCAGCGGTAGGGGGAGCTCCTACGAGCAGTACTTC.

The chain links TRBV18 to TRBJ2-1; TRBD2 aligns across 7 bases. The CDR3 is 14 residues long. Trimming at V came to 3 bases and at J to 7 bases, leaving 6 bases not matched to a gene. Germline V lookup: CDR1 KGHSH, CDR2 LQKENI. The chain's CDR3 is CASSPRRGFNEQFF. CDR3 bases: TGTGCCAGCTCACCCCGGCGGGGGTTTAATGAGCAGTTCTTC.

J is TRBJ1-1 and V is TRBV9; TRBD1 is a possible D gene (5 bases). The V gene's germline CDR1 is SGDLS and CDR2 YYNGEE. The CDR3 has 14 residues. The V end was cut by 4 bases, the J end by 11 bases, with 21 bases between. The DNA for the CDR3 is TGTGCCAGCAGCACTAACCGGGGGGAGACGCGGGCTTTCTTT. Translating gives CASSTNRGETRAFF.